This entry describes one TCR beta chain. The CDR3 covers 14 residues. With V trimmed by 7 bases and J by 1 base, 5 bases remained unmatched. Germline V lookup: CDR1 SGHRS, CDR2 YFSETQ. Using immunoSEQ multiplex PCR, the repertoire was profiled, and TCRdb retains in-frame clones only, with some absent. Of about 110,000 clones in the sample, over 75% were seen once. The data were obtained in a study of blood T cell repertoires in COVID-19. Study at large: Specimens from acute and convalescent COVID-19 originated in the United States, Italy and Spain.

The chain combines TRBV5-1 with TRBJ2-3; 8 bases fit TRBD1. Source material: peripheral blood. This sequence originates from a woman aged 65 to 85 with acute or convalescent COVID-19. CDR3 region: CASWPGQGTDTQYF. The DNA for the CDR3 is TGCGCCAGCTGGCCGGGACAGGGCACAGATACGCAGTATTTT.